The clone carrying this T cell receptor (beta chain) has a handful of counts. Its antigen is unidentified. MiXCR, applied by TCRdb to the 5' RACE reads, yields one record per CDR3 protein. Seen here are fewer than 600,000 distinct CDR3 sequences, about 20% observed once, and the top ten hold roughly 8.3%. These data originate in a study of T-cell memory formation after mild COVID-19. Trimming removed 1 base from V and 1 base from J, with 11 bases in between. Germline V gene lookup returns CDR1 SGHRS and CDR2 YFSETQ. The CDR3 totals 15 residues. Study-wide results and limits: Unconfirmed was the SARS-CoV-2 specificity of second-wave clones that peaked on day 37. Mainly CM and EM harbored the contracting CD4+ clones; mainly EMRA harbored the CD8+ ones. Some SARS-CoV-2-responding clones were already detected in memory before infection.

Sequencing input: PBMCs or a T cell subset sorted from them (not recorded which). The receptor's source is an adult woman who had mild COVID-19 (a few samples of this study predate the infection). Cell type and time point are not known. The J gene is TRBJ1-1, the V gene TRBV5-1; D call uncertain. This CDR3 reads CASSLFGTQNTEAFF. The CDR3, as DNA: TGCGCCAGCAGCTTGTTCGGCACCCAGAACACTGAAGCTTTCTTT.